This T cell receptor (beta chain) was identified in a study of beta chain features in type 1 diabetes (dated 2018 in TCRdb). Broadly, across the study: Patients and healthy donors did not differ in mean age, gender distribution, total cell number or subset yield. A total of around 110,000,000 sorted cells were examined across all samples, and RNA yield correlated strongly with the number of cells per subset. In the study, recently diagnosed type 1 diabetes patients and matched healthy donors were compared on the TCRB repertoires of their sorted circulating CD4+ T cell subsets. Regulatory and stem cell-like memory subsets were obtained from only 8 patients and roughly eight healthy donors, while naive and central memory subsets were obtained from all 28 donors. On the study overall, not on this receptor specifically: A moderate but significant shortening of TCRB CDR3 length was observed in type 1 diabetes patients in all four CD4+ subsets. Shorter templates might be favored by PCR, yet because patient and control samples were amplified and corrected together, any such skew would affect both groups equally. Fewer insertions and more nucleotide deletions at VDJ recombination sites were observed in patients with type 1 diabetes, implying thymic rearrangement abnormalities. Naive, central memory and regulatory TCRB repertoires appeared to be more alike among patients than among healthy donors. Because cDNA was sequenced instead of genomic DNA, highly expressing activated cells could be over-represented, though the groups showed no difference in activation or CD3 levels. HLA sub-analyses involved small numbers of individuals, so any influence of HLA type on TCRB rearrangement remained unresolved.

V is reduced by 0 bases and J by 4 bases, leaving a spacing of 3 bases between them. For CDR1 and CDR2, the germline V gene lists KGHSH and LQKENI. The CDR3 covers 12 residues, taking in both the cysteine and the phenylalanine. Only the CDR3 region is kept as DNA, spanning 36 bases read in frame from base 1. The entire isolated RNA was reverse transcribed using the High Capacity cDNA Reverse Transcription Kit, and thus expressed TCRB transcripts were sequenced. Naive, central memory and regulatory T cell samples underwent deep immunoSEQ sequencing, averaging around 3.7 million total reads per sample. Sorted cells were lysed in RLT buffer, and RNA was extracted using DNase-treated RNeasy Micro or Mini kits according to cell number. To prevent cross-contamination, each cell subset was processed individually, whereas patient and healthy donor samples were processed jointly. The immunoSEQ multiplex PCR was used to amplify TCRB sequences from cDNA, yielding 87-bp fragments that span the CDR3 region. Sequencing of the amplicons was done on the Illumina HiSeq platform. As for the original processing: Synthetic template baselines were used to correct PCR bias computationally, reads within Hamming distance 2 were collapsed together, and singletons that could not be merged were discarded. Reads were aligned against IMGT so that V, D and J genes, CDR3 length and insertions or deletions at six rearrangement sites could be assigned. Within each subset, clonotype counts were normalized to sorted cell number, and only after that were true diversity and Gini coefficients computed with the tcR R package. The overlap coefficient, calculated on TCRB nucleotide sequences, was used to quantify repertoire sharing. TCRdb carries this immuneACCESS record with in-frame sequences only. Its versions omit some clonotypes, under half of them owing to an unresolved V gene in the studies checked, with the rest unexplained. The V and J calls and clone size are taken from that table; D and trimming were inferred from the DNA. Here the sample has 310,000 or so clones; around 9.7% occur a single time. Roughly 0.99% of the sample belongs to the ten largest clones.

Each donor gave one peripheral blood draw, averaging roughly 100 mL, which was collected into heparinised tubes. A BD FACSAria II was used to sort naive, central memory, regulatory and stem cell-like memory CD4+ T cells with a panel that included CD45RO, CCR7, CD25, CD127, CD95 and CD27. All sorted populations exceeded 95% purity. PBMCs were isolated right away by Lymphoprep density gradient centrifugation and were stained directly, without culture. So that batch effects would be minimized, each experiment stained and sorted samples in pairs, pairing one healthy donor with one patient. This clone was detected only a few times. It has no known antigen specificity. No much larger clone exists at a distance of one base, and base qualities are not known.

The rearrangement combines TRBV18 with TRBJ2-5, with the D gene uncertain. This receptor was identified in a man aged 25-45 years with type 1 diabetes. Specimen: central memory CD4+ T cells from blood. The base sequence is TGTGCCAGCTCACCACCGGCAGAGACCCAGTACTTC. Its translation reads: CASSPPAETQYF.